Following are 31 T cell receptor beta chains from one sample sequenced in a study of cytomegalovirus exposure and HLA in healthy donors. 13 Jbeta primers and 60 Vbeta primers were used for the PCR. Method: immunoSEQ multiplex PCR; TCRdb's copy keeps in-frame clones and lacks some. Found here are roughly 99,000 clones, 81% of them singletons; the top ten hold 2% to 2.5%. Sequenced: PBMCs. Receptors were obtained from a young man in good health and CMV-seronegative.

The chain employs TRBV6-1 and TRBJ2-7, with 10 bases matching TRBD1. V trimming: 4 bases; J trimming: 3 bases; junction bases outside the gene matches: 9. Germline-derived CDR1 and CDR2 are MNHNS and SASEGT. CDR3 size: 16 residues. In DNA form, the CDR3 reads TGTGCCAGCAGTGCCCCAGGGACAGGGGAGGTCTACGAGCAGTACTTC. The encoded protein is CASSAPGTGEVYEQYF.

The CDR3 is CSVEPYSGNTIYF. Written as DNA, the CDR3 is TGCAGCGTGGAACCTTACTCTGGAAACACCATATATTTT. The chain joins TRBV29-1 to TRBJ1-3; D is uncertain. V lost 6 bases to trimming and J lost 0 bases, with 9 bases between them. The germline CDR1 and CDR2 sequences are SQVTM and ANQGSEA. The CDR3 has 13 residues.

The chain recombines TRBV30 with TRBJ2-5; 8 bases are shared with TRBD2. The CDR3 consists of 15 residues. CDR1 is GTSNPN, CDR2 SVGIG, per germline (reference sequence). V lost 0 bases to trimming and J lost 6 bases; unmatched junction nucleotides: 9. This CDR3 reads CAWSVLAGGAKTQYF. The CDR3 nucleotides are TGTGCCTGGAGTGTACTTGCGGGGGGTGCGAAGACCCAGTACTTC.

This chain uses TRBV27 with TRBJ1-5, with no clear D. This CDR3 is 14 amino acids long. The germline CDR1 and CDR2 sequences are MNHEY and SMNVEV (reference sequence). Deletions cut 4 bases from V and 4 bases from J, with 11 bases between. The CDR3 region is CASSSGSWNQPQHF. The DNA of the CDR3 is TGTGCCAGCAGTTCCGGGTCGTGGAATCAGCCCCAGCATTTT.

The chain has TRBV7-6 and TRBJ1-2; D remains ambiguous. Germline V gene data show CDR1 as SGHVS and CDR2 as FNYEAQ. Trimming left V 1 base short and J 13 bases short, with 10 bases between. This CDR3 is 11 amino acids long. The CDR3 loop is CASSLVGAPTF. The CDR3 nucleotides are TGTGCCAGCAGCTTAGTCGGAGCCCCCACCTTC.

This clone was picked up a small number of times. The chain employs TRBV6-1 and TRBJ1-2; TRBD1 agrees at 8 bases. This CDR3 has 15 residues. CDR1 is MNHNS, CDR2 SASEGT, per germline. V trimming: 6 bases; J trimming: 4 bases; junction bases outside the gene matches: 10. The CDR3 sequence is CASSSGQALSYGYTF. The DNA of the CDR3 is TGTGCCAGCAGCTCGGGACAGGCCCTAAGCTATGGCTACACCTTC.

The rearrangement uses TRBV7-8 and TRBJ2-3; no definite D call. The CDR3 runs to 16 residues. V was cut by 3 bases and J by 1 base, with 14 bases left in between. The germline gives CDR1 SGHVS, CDR2 FQNEAQ. The CDR3 protein is CASSLINLSGTDTQYF. The CDR3 coding sequence is TGTGCCAGCAGCTTGATTAACTTGTCTGGCACAGATACGCAGTATTTT.

This clone was observed a single time. The V and J genes are TRBV6-5 and TRBJ1-1; D is undetermined. V lost 0 bases and J 1 base, leaving 9 bases between the germline ends. The CDR3 consists of 15 residues. CDR1 MNHEY and CDR2 SVGAGI come from the germline V gene. The CDR3 reads CASSYSGNRNTEAFF. The CDR3 nucleotides read TGTGCCAGCAGTTACTCCGGGAACCGGAACACTGAAGCTTTCTTT.

This sequence joins TRBV7-8 and TRBJ1-5, with D perhaps matching TRBD1 (5 bases). The CDR3 is made up of 16 amino acids. Germline CDR1 and CDR2: SGHVS and FQNEAQ. Trimming took off 2 bases at V and 3 bases at J, with 14 bases between the two ends. The CDR3 loop reads CASSLSTQGFNQPQHF. For the CDR3, the DNA is TGTGCCAGCAGCTTATCAACTCAGGGATTCAATCAGCCCCAGCATTTT.

This sequence joins TRBV7-9 and TRBJ1-2; a possible D gene is TRBD1 (5 bases). CDR1 SEHNR and CDR2 FQNEAQ come from the germline V gene (reference sequence). The CDR3 has 14 amino acids. V lost 5 bases and J 4 bases, leaving 14 bases between the germline ends. The CDR3 bases are TGTGCCAGCAGCCGGCCAGGGCGCGGCTATGGCTACACCTTC. Encoded protein: CASSRPGRGYGYTF.

The rearrangement uses TRBV5-1 and TRBJ2-7; 7 bases agree with TRBD1. V lost 4 bases to trimming and J lost 3 bases; unmatched junction nucleotides: 7. CDR1 and CDR2 from the germline V gene are SGHRS and YFSETQ. This CDR3 region has 14 residues. In DNA form, the CDR3 reads TGCGCCAGCAGCCTCCGGGACAGTAACTACGAGCAGTACTTC. Amino acid sequence: CASSLRDSNYEQYF.

The rearrangement joins TRBV6-5 to TRBJ2-5, with TRBD1 identical over 7 bases. The junction had 6 bases not matched to a gene; V was cut back by 8 bases and J by 3 bases. This CDR3 region has 13 residues. Germline CDR1 reads MNHEY; CDR2 reads SVGAGI. CDR3 DNA: TGTGCCAGCTGCCCGACAGGGAAAGAGACCCAGTACTTC. The encoded protein is CASCPTGKETQYF.

The CDR3 loop is CASSSSELYEQYF. DNA for the CDR3: TGTGCCAGCTCGAGCTCCGAGCTTTACGAGCAGTACTTC. The J gene is TRBJ2-7, the V gene TRBV7-8; D is unresolved. The V end was cut by 8 bases, the J end by 4 bases, with 15 bases between. The germline V gene encodes CDR1 SGHVS and CDR2 FQNEAQ. CDR3 size: 13 residues.

The J gene is TRBJ1-1, the V gene TRBV19, with D unclear. Germline CDR1 is LNHDA and CDR2 is SQIVND (reference sequence). The CDR3 length is 11 residues. Trimming stripped 7 bases from V and 8 bases from J, with 11 bases between. The CDR3 region is CASTGLSEAFF. Here the CDR3 DNA reads TGTGCCAGTACAGGACTGAGCGAAGCTTTCTTT.

The V gene is TRBV5-1, the J gene TRBJ2-3; 9 bases are shared with TRBD1. The CDR3 is made up of 17 amino acids. With V trimmed by 4 bases and J by 4 bases, 13 bases remained unmatched. Per the germline V gene, CDR1 is SGHRS and CDR2 is YFSETQ. The CDR3 sequence is CASSPYPGTGSPDTQYF. CDR3 sequence (DNA): TGCGCCAGCAGCCCCTACCCTGGGACAGGGTCGCCAGATACGCAGTATTTT.

The DNA of the CDR3 is TGTGCCATCACCCCCGAGGCGGGGGGGGCAGATACGCAGTATTTT. Its translation is CAITPEAGGADTQYF. The gene calls are TRBV10-3 and TRBJ2-3, with 9 bases that match TRBD2. With 7 bases clipped from V and 4 bases from J, the junction kept 9 bases outside the gene matches. Per germline, CDR1 ENHRY and CDR2 SYGVKD. This CDR3 is 15 amino acids long.

The chain recombines TRBV28 with TRBJ1-4, with D perhaps matching TRBD1 (6 bases). Germline values: CDR1 MDHEN, CDR2 SYDVKM. The length of the CDR3 is 12 residues. Trimming pared 6 bases from V and 14 bases from J, leaving 16 bases between. The CDR3 spells CASRSKGGALFF. The CDR3 DNA sequence: TGTGCCAGCAGATCAAAAGGGGGGGCCCTGTTTTTT.

V gene TRBV5-1 combines with J gene TRBJ2-5, with 7 positions matching TRBD2. The V segment lost 0 bases and the J segment 1 base; nucleotides outside the gene matches: 6. Germline V CDR1 and CDR2: SGHRS, YFSETQ. The length of the CDR3 is 16 residues. The chain's CDR3 is CASSLGGGSGQETQYF. For the CDR3, the DNA is TGCGCCAGCAGCTTGGGGGGCGGGAGCGGCCAAGAGACCCAGTACTTC. The variable domain in full, with the rest retrieved from reference TRBV5-1 and TRBJ2-5, is KAGVTQTPRYLIKTRGQQVTLSCSPISGHRSVSWYQQTPGQGLQFLFEYFSETQRNKGNFPGRFSGRQFSNSRSEMNVSTLELGDSALYLCASSLGGGSGQETQYFGPGTRLLVL.

This clone was counted only a few times. The V and J genes are TRBV13 and TRBJ1-1, with 7 nucleotides matching TRBD1. Trimming took 7 bases from V and 5 from J; bases not matched to a gene: 10. CDR1 is PRHDT and CDR2 is FYEKMQ in the germline V gene (reference sequence). The CDR3 extends over 14 amino acids. DNA for the CDR3: TGTGCCAGCACCGTCAGGGGGGATGGTACTGAAGCTTTCTTT. Encoded protein: CASTVRGDGTEAFF.

The chain is built from TRBV2 and TRBJ1-2, with 7 bases identical to TRBD1. Germline CDR1 and CDR2: SNHLY and FYNNEI. The trim removed 7 bases at V and 0 bases at J, leaving 8 bases unmatched. This CDR3 contains 15 residues. The CDR3 loop is CASISAGQSNYGYTF. CDR3 coding DNA: TGTGCCAGCATCTCCGCGGGACAGTCTAACTATGGCTACACCTTC.

The V gene is TRBV11-3, the J gene TRBJ1-1; D not certain. V lost 0 bases and J 3 bases, leaving 8 bases between the germline ends. The CDR3 loop spans 14 amino acids. CDR1 is SGHNT and CDR2 is YENEEA in the germline V gene. The chain's CDR3 is CASSLDGSDTEAFF. The DNA for the CDR3 is TGTGCCAGCAGCTTAGACGGGTCGGACACTGAAGCTTTCTTT.

J is TRBJ2-1 and V is TRBV2; D may be TRBD2 (5 bases). In germline, CDR1 is SNHLY, CDR2 FYNNEI. The CDR3 is 15 amino acids. V lost 3 bases, J lost 6 bases, and 15 bases lay in between. CDR3 nucleotides: TGTGCCAGCAGTGACTCTCCTTCACGGGGCAATGAGCAGTTCTTC. Its translation: CASSDSPSRGNEQFF.

This clone was seen just once. This chain joins TRBV30 and TRBJ2-7; weak D call: TRBD1 (6 bases). Germline V gives CDR1 GTSNPN, CDR2 SVGIG (reference sequence). V was trimmed by 0 bases and J by 6 bases, leaving 18 bases between them. The CDR3 sequence is 15 residues long. The CDR3, as DNA: TGTGCCTGGAGTGTACAGGGTCCCAGGGGATTCGAGCAGTACTTC. Amino acid sequence: CAWSVQGPRGFEQYF.

The rearrangement links TRBV7-6 to TRBJ2-4; the D gene is possibly TRBD2 (6 bases). V shed 5 bases and J shed 7 bases, with 15 bases lying between them. Germline V CDR1 and CDR2: SGHVS, FNYEAQ. The CDR3 has 14 residues. The CDR3 loop is CASSLTGTDNIQYF. For the CDR3, the DNA is TGTGCCAGCAGCCTAACCGGGACTGATAACATTCAGTACTTC.

The chain is built from TRBV6-4 and TRBJ1-5, with D perhaps matching TRBD1 (5 bases). V lost 0 bases and J 7 bases, leaving 7 bases between the germline ends. The CDR3 has 13 amino acids. Germline CDR1 reads MRHNA; CDR2 reads SNTAGT. The CDR3 loop is CASSDSEGQPQHF. DNA of the CDR3: TGTGCCAGCAGTGACTCGGAGGGGCAGCCCCAGCATTTT.

This clone was recorded a few times. The genes are TRBV4-1 and TRBJ1-5; D might be TRBD1 (6 bases). CDR1 MGHRA and CDR2 YSYEKL come from the germline V gene. The V and J ends lost 0 bases and 2 bases respectively, with 11 bases between them. This CDR3 spans 16 amino acids. The CDR3 is CASSQDWGRGNQPQHF. The CDR3 DNA is TGCGCCAGCAGCCAAGATTGGGGGCGCGGCAATCAGCCCCAGCATTTT.

The chain carries TRBV28 and TRBJ1-1, with D possibly TRBD1 on 6 matching bases. V was trimmed by 6 bases and J by 2 bases, leaving 13 bases between them. The CDR3 covers 14 residues. Germline CDR1 and CDR2: MDHEN and SYDVKM. The DNA for the CDR3 is TGTGCCAGCAGGTACTACAGGGATAACACTGAAGCTTTCTTT. Amino acid sequence: CASRYYRDNTEAFF. Based on the CDR3 plus reference TRBV28 and TRBJ1-1, the full variable domain is DVKVTQSSRYLVKRTGEKVFLECVQDMDHENMFWYRQDPGLGLRLIYFSYDVKMKEKGDIPEGYSVSREKKERFSLILESASTNQTSMYLCASRYYRDNTEAFFGQGTRLTVV.

The sample holds a few counts of this clone. The rearrangement joins TRBV27 to TRBJ1-1, with D possibly TRBD1 on 6 matching bases. Germline CDR1 is MNHEY and CDR2 is SMNVEV (reference sequence). The ends were cut back, 5 bases at V and 4 bases at J, with 14 bases in the middle. There are 14 residues in the CDR3. The chain's CDR3 is CASSTYRVATEAFF. The CDR3 DNA is TGTGCCAGCAGTACCTACAGGGTAGCCACTGAAGCTTTCTTT.

The chain uses TRBV13 and TRBJ2-7; the D gene is possibly TRBD1 (5 bases). The CDR3 has 14 residues. V dropped 3 bases and J dropped 5 bases, with 14 bases sitting between them. The germline CDR1 and CDR2 sequences are PRHDT and FYEKMQ (reference sequence). The CDR3 sequence is CASSLERQGDEQYF. The CDR3 bases are TGTGCCAGCAGCTTGGAGCGACAAGGGGACGAGCAGTACTTC.

V gene TRBV7-9 combines with J gene TRBJ2-7; TRBD1 is a possible D gene (5 bases). This CDR3 comprises 15 residues. Trimming pared 0 bases from V and 2 bases from J, leaving 11 bases between. CDR1 and CDR2 (germline): SEHNR, FQNEAQ (reference sequence). CDR3 coding DNA: TGTGCCAGCAGCTTAGCAGTCGCGACAGCCTACGAGCAGTACTTC. Protein product: CASSLAVATAYEQYF.

The chain joins TRBV27 to TRBJ2-3; 7 bases are shared with TRBD2. Per the germline V gene, CDR1 is MNHEY and CDR2 is SMNVEV (reference sequence). J lost 5 bases, V lost 2 bases, and 1 base had no gene match. This CDR3 contains 13 residues. CDR3 bases: TGTGCCAGCAGTTTACTAGCGGAAGATACGCAGTATTTT. Translation: CASSLLAEDTQYF.